Listed below are T cell receptor beta chains from one sample, sequenced in a study of control samples from healthy donors and cancer patients. Sequencing was performed with immunoSEQ multiplex PCR; in TCRdb, only in-frame clones are kept and a portion is missing. In the table there are 150,000 to 190,000 clones, over 90% of which are singletons. Source material: blood. Receptors originate from a man aged 45-65 years in good health. Both conserved end residues are part of each CDR3. The D gene is left open where the match is weak. For some rows the clone size is stated as once, few or many, or as a class when expanded; others skip it.

clone_size j_call v_call cdr3_length d_call cdr3_nt cdr3_aa
- TRBJ2-7 TRBV24-1 14 - TGTGCCACCAGTGATTCGGGGCAACCCTACGAGCAGTACTTC CATSDSGQPYEQYF
- TRBJ2-1 TRBV19 15 TRBD2 TGTGCCAGTCGCCGGGGGGGGAGCTCCTACAATGAGCAGTTCTTC CASRRGGSSYNEQFF
- TRBJ2-1 TRBV9 14 TRBD1 TGTGCCAGCAGCGTATTGACAGGGTACAATGAGCAGTTCTTC CASSVLTGYNEQFF
- TRBJ1-6 TRBV14 14 - TGTGCCAGCAGAGCCTTCGAATATAATTCACCCCTCCACTTT CASRAFEYNSPLHF
- TRBJ2-3 TRBV19 12 - TGTGCCAGTAGTTTTGCGACAGATACGCAGTATTTT CASSFATDTQYF
- TRBJ2-7 TRBV12-3/TRBV12-4 13 - TGTGCCAGCAGTTTAGGGGTCTCCTACGAGCAGTACTTC CASSLGVSYEQYF
- TRBJ2-2 TRBV2 15 - TGTGCCAGCGCCTCCGGACAGCTGCGCGGCGGGGAGCTGTTTTTT CASASGQLRGGELFF
- TRBJ1-1 TRBV19 11 - TGTGCCAGTAGGGATTGGACTGAAGCTTTCTTT CASRDWTEAFF
- TRBJ1-2 TRBV12-3/TRBV12-4 13 TRBD1 TGTGCCAGCAGTTATCAGGGGGTGAGCGGCTACACCTTC CASSYQGVSGYTF
once TRBJ2-7 TRBV28 17 TRBD1 TGTGCCAGCAGTACAATTCCGGGACAGGGACCTCCCTACGAGCAGTACTTC CASSTIPGQGPPYEQYF
- TRBJ2-7 TRBV11-2 13 - TGTGCCAGCAGCGCGACTCTACCCGGCGAGCAGTACTTC CASSATLPGEQYF
- TRBJ2-1 TRBV29-1 15 TRBD1 TGCAGCTCGGCTTCCGGGACAGGGGCACAGAATGAGCAGTTCTTC CSSASGTGAQNEQFF
- TRBJ1-1 TRBV3-1/TRBV3-2 14 - TGTGCCAGCAGCACGGGACAACCGAACACTGAAGCTTTCTTT CASSTGQPNTEAFF
- TRBJ2-7 TRBV28 17 - TGTGCCAGCAGCCGCGGGGGGACAGGCATTCTATCCTACGAGCAGTACTTC CASSRGGTGILSYEQYF
once TRBJ2-3 TRBV11-2 15 - TGTGCCAGCAGCTTAGGAGGGACTAGCACAGATACGCAGTATTTT CASSLGGTSTDTQYF
- TRBJ2-1 TRBV5-1 14 TRBD2 TGCGCCAGCAGCTTGGATAGCGGGCCGGATGAGCAGTTCTTC CASSLDSGPDEQFF
- TRBJ1-4 TRBV3-1/TRBV3-2 13 - TGTGCCAGCAGCCAAGGGGGGGAGGAAAAACTGTTTTTT CASSQGGEEKLFF
- TRBJ1-5 TRBV28 15 - TGTGCCAGCAGCTCCGCACAGGGAAACAATCAGCCCCAGCATTTT CASSSAQGNNQPQHF
- TRBJ1-3 TRBV10-1 13 TRBD1 TGCGCCAGCAGAGGGGACAGCGGAAACACCATATATTTT CASRGDSGNTIYF
- TRBJ2-3 TRBV5-1 14 TRBD2 TGCGCCAGCAGCACCCAGCGGGAAAGGGATACGCAGTATTTT CASSTQRERDTQYF
- TRBJ2-3 TRBV4-1 19 TRBD2 TGCGCCAGCAGCCAAGAGTTCGCGACTAGCGGGGGTTACACAGATACGCAGTATTTT CASSQEFATSGGYTDTQYF
- TRBJ2-7 TRBV15 15 - TGTGCCACCAGCAGAGAGGTGCGTCCCTCCTACGAGCAGTACTTC CATSREVRPSYEQYF
- TRBJ1-3 TRBV10-3 19 TRBD1 TGTGCCATCAGTGAAGCGGGACAGGGGGTACGTCGCTCTGGAAACACCATATATTTT CAISEAGQGVRRSGNTIYF
- TRBJ1-6 TRBV5-4 15 - TGTGCCAGCAGCTTGGAGGTGAATGGTAAATCACCCCTCCACTTT CASSLEVNGKSPLHF
- TRBJ2-7 TRBV27 16 TRBD2 TGTGCCAGCAGTTTAGAAGGACTAGCGGGAGTTTACGAGCAGTACTTC CASSLEGLAGVYEQYF
- TRBJ2-7 TRBV5-1 15 TRBD1 TGCGCCAGCAGCTTGGTTGGACAGGGGGCTGACGAGCAGTACTTC CASSLVGQGADEQYF
- TRBJ2-7 TRBV25-1 16 TRBD2 TGTGCCAGCAGCCCCGTGGTAGCGGGAGATCTATACGAGCAGTACTTC CASSPVVAGDLYEQYF
- TRBJ2-5 TRBV11-2 13 TRBD1 TGTGCCAGCAGCGTCGGGACAGAAGAGACCCAGTACTTC CASSVGTEETQYF
- TRBJ2-3 TRBV28 16 - TGTGCCAGCAGCTTAGCCCAGGGGACTCGCACAGATACGCAGTATTTT CASSLAQGTRTDTQYF